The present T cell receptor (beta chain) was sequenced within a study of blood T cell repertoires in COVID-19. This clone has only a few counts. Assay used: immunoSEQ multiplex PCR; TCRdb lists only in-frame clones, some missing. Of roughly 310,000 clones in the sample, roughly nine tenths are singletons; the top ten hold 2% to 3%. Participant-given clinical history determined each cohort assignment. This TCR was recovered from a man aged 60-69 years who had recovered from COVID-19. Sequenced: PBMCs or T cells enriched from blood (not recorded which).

The CDR3 protein is CASSFGTRVTSDSPLHF. DNA of the CDR3: TGTGCCAGCAGTTTCGGGACAAGGGTGACATCAGATTCACCCCTCCACTTT. This chain links TRBV27 with TRBJ1-6; D may be TRBD1 (6 bases). The CDR3 runs to 17 residues. Germline V lookup: CDR1 MNHEY, CDR2 SMNVEV (reference sequence). Trimming took off 3 bases at V and 8 bases at J, with 20 bases between the two ends.